This passage covers 21 T cell receptor beta chains from one sample sequenced in a study of Ad26.COV2.S vaccination and SARS-CoV-2 variants. Clones were sequenced by immunoSEQ multiplex PCR, and TCRdb holds only the in-frame ones, with some missing. The sample lists 300,000 to 350,000 clones, around four fifths seen once, with 2.1% in the top ten. The treatment here: around 19 received Ad26.COV2.S at low or high dose, single or two shots; about five received placebo; per-sample allocation not given. At day 63 after the first vaccine or placebo injection, samples were drawn. The input for sequencing was peripheral blood, taken in a trial of Ad26.COV2.S vaccine versus placebo. These TCRs come from a person between 18 and 60 years old who received the Ad26.COV2.S COVID-19 vaccine or a placebo.

This clone has a single count. J is TRBJ2-6 and V is TRBV7-3; D remains ambiguous. Trimming shortened V by 1 base and J by 2 bases, and 6 bases separated the two germline ends. CDR1 is SGHTA and CDR2 is FQGTGA in the germline V gene. There are 15 residues in the CDR3. The CDR3 region has the DNA TGTGCCAGCAGCTTAAGAGTAGCTGGGGCCAACGTCCTGACTTTC. It encodes CASSLRVAGANVLTF.

Remarks on this clone: This specimen includes other DNA sequences encoding the same CDR3. V usage is TRBV5-1 and J usage is TRBJ2-7; D is possibly TRBD2 (6 bases). The V end was cut by 0 bases, the J end by 1 base, with 11 bases between. This CDR3 is built from 15 residues. From germline, CDR1 is SGHRS and CDR2 YFSETQ. The CDR3 loop reads CASSLVRGASYEQYF. Written as DNA, the CDR3 is TGCGCCAGCAGCTTGGTGCGGGGCGCATCCTACGAGCAGTACTTC.

This clone showed up just once. The V gene is TRBV29-1, the J gene TRBJ2-1; 9 positions match TRBD2. The trim removed 8 bases at V and 6 bases at J, leaving 11 bases unmatched. The CDR3 has 14 amino acids. CDR1 SQVTM and CDR2 ANQGSEA come from the germline V gene. In DNA, the CDR3 is TGCAGCTCATTCTCTCTAGCGGGGAGCAATGAGCAGTTCTTC. It yields the protein CSSFSLAGSNEQFF.

This clone was seen a single time. The V and J genes are TRBV3-1 (or the pseudogene TRBV3-2) and TRBJ2-5; maybe TRBD2 (6 bases). Germline V CDR1 and CDR2: LGHDT, YNNKEL (reference sequence). V lost 2 bases to trimming and J lost 2 bases, with 12 bases between them. The CDR3 totals 15 residues. Here the CDR3 DNA reads TGTGCCAGCAGCCAACAAGGACTATTACAAGAGACCCAGTACTTC. Protein product: CASSQQGLLQETQYF.

The rearrangement links TRBV5-1 to TRBJ2-7; 8 bases are shared with TRBD2. With V trimmed by 2 bases and J by 3 bases, 4 bases remained unmatched. Germline CDR1 and CDR2: SGHRS and YFSETQ. The CDR3 contains 14 residues. Here the CDR3 DNA reads TGCGCCAGCAGCTTCGGGGGGGCACGCTACGAGCAGTACTTC. Amino acid sequence: CASSFGGARYEQYF.

The table lists this clone with a few counts. This chain connects TRBV5-5 to TRBJ1-6; 11 bases line up with TRBD1. Germline assignment: CDR1 SGHKS and CDR2 YYEKEE (reference sequence). The CDR3 loop spans 14 amino acids. Trimming cost V 4 bases and J 10 bases; bases outside gene matches: 4. This CDR3 reads CASSQDRGLSPLHF. CDR3 DNA: TGTGCCAGCAGCCAGGACAGGGGGCTCTCACCCCTCCACTTT.

The rearrangement links TRBV6-1 to TRBJ2-5; 11 bases fit TRBD2. After removal of 3 bases from V and 3 bases from J, the junction contained 3 bases not matched to a gene. Germline V gene lookup returns CDR1 MNHNS and CDR2 SASEGT. This CDR3 comprises 15 residues. The chain's CDR3 is CASSDWGLAEETQYF. The CDR3 DNA sequence: TGTGCCAGCAGTGATTGGGGACTAGCGGAAGAGACCCAGTACTTC.

In DNA, the CDR3 is TGTGCCAGCAGCTTAGCGGAAGGGAGGAACGCAGATACGCAGTATTTT. It codes for CASSLAEGRNADTQYF. This chain links TRBV7-6 with TRBJ2-3; a weak D match, TRBD2 (6 bases). The CDR3 is 16 amino acids. V was cut by 0 bases and J by 4 bases, with 14 bases left in between. Germline V gives CDR1 SGHVS, CDR2 FNYEAQ.

The V gene is TRBV27, the J gene TRBJ1-4; the D is unclear. V lost 5 bases and J 0 bases, leaving 10 bases between the germline ends. The CDR3 is 15 amino acids. Per germline, CDR1 MNHEY and CDR2 SMNVEV (reference sequence). CDR3 nucleotide sequence: TGTGCCAGCAGTCCTTTGGGTTCAACTAATGAAAAACTGTTTTTT. It yields the protein CASSPLGSTNEKLFF.

This chain links TRBV11-3 with TRBJ1-2; D gene uncertain. Germline lookup yields CDR1 SGHNT and CDR2 YENEEA. The germline V and J ends were trimmed by 3 bases and 4 bases, with 9 bases remaining between them. The CDR3 is 13 amino acids. The CDR3, as DNA: TGTGCCAGCAGCTTGGGGTTCTCCTATGGCTACACCTTC. Its protein is CASSLGFSYGYTF. The full variable domain, completed using reference TRBV11-3 and TRBJ1-2, is EAGVVQSPRYKIIEKKQPVAFWCNPISGHNTLYWYLQNLGQGPELLIRYENEEAVDDSQLPKDRFSAERLKGVDSTLKIQPAELGDSAVYLCASSLGFSYGYTFGSGTRLTVV.

The gene calls are TRBV13 and TRBJ2-5, with TRBD1 identical over 7 bases. The CDR3 is 15 amino acids. Germline assignment: CDR1 PRHDT and CDR2 FYEKMQ (reference sequence). V was pared by 3 bases and J by 0 bases, with 4 bases of the junction left unmatched. CDR3 residues: CASSFGQADQETQYF. The CDR3 nucleotides are TGTGCCAGCAGCTTTGGACAGGCCGACCAAGAGACCCAGTACTTC. Together with reference TRBV13 and TRBJ2-5, the CDR3 gives the full variable domain: AAGVIQSPRHLIKEKRETATLKCYPIPRHDTVYWYQQGPGQDPQFLISFYEKMQSDKGSIPDRFSAQQFSDYHSELNMSSLELGDSALYFCASSFGQADQETQYFGPGTRLLVL.

This chain connects TRBV7-2 to TRBJ2-2; 7 bases align to TRBD1. CDR1 is SGHTA and CDR2 is FQGNSA in the germline V gene. The V segment lost 8 bases and the J segment 5 bases; nucleotides outside the gene matches: 5. The CDR3 runs 13 residues. For the CDR3, the DNA is TGTGCCAGCGCCGAGGGGGCAACCGGGGAGCTGTTTTTT. It codes for CASAEGATGELFF.

CDR3 in amino acids: CASSPTSGYTF. The CDR3 bases are TGTGCCAGCAGCCCAACAAGCGGCTACACCTTC. The gene calls are TRBV7-2 and TRBJ1-2; no firm D call. The germline CDR1 and CDR2 sequences are SGHTA and FQGNSA. CDR3 length: 11 residues. Trimming cost V 5 bases and J 8 bases, with 9 bases left between them.

The table lists this clone with a count of one. The chain is built from TRBV24-1 and TRBJ2-7; D call uncertain. Germline values: CDR1 KGHDR, CDR2 SFDVKD. This CDR3 has 11 residues. V was shortened by 3 bases and J by 4 bases, with 3 bases between the two germline ends. The CDR3 DNA sequence: TGTGCCACCAGTGATATATACGAGCAGTACTTC. It codes for CATSDIYEQYF.

The chain recombines TRBV7-6 with TRBJ2-7, with D possibly being TRBD1 (5 bases). Germline V gives CDR1 SGHVS, CDR2 FNYEAQ. The V gene lost 2 bases and the J gene lost 2 bases, with 13 bases spanning the gap. The CDR3 has 15 amino acids. CDR3 sequence (DNA): TGTGCCAGCAGCTTAAAGTTTGGGGCCCCCTACGAGCAGTACTTC. Translated, it gives CASSLKFGAPYEQYF. The full variable domain, rest sourced from reference TRBV7-6 and TRBJ2-7, is GAGVSQSPRYKVTKRGQDVALRCDPISGHVSLYWYRQALGQGPEFLTYFNYEAQQDKSGLPNDRFSAERPEGSISTLTIQRTEQRDSAMYRCASSLKFGAPYEQYFGPGTRLTVT.

The chain combines TRBV15 with TRBJ1-1; possibly TRBD1 for D (5 bases). This CDR3 has 15 residues. In germline, CDR1 is LNHNV, CDR2 YYDKDF (reference sequence). With 4 bases removed from V and 1 base from J, the gap between germline ends came to 13 bases. CDR3 amino acids: CATSIFVTANTEAFF. CDR3 in DNA: TGTGCCACCAGCATATTTGTGACAGCGAACACTGAAGCTTTCTTT.

The chain links TRBV30 to TRBJ1-1; no firm D call. Trimming took off 5 bases at V and 1 base at J, with 5 bases between the two ends. The CDR3 spans 11 residues. In germline, CDR1 is GTSNPN, CDR2 SVGIG (reference sequence). The CDR3 loop is CAWDKNTEAFF. The CDR3 region has the DNA TGTGCCTGGGATAAGAACACTGAAGCTTTCTTT.

The rearrangement joins TRBV19 to TRBJ2-2; the match to TRBD1 covers 7 bases. Germline V gene sequence: CDR1 LNHDA, CDR2 SQIVND (reference sequence). The CDR3 sequence is 14 residues long. V shed 9 bases, J shed 2 bases, and the junction held 6 bases outside the gene matches. The chain's CDR3 is CASTGQRNTGELFF. The CDR3 DNA follows: TGTGCCAGCACGGGACAGAGAAACACCGGGGAGCTGTTTTTT.

The rearrangement links TRBV7-9 to TRBJ1-2; 7 nucleotides agree with TRBD1. The germline V gene encodes CDR1 SEHNR and CDR2 FQNEAQ (reference sequence). The CDR3 loop spans 16 amino acids. V shed 1 base, J shed 2 bases, and the junction held 7 bases outside the gene matches. The CDR3 DNA is TGTGCCAGCAGCTTAGATGGGTCAGGGGGAAACTATGGCTACACCTTC. It translates to CASSLDGSGGNYGYTF. The full variable domain, in which reference TRBV7-9 and TRBJ1-2 provide the parts outside the CDR3, is DTGVSQNPRHKITKRGQNVTFRCDPISEHNRLYWYRQTLGQGPEFLTYFQNEAQLEKSRLLSDRFSAERPKGSFSTLEIQRTEQGDSAMYLCASSLDGSGGNYGYTFGSGTRLTVV.

This chain joins TRBV30 and TRBJ1-4; TRBD1 agrees at 11 bases. The CDR3 has 15 amino acids. The junction had 4 bases not matched to a gene; V was cut back by 0 bases and J by 7 bases. In germline, CDR1 is GTSNPN, CDR2 SVGIG (reference sequence). CDR3 sequence (DNA): TGTGCCTGGAGTGTACTGGACAGGGGGCCTGAAAAACTGTTTTTT. It yields the protein CAWSVLDRGPEKLFF. The full variable domain, rest sourced from reference TRBV30 and TRBJ1-4, is SQTIHQWPATLVQPVGSPLSLECTVEGTSNPNLYWYRQAAGRGLQLLFYSVGIGQISSEVPQNLSASRPQDRQFILSSKKLLLSDSGFYLCAWSVLDRGPEKLFFGSGTQLSVL.

The CDR3 DNA sequence: TGTGCCAGTAGTAAAGGGTCTAGCGGGGTCCCTTGGCAAGAGACCCAGTACTTC. Its translation is CASSKGSSGVPWQETQYF. The chain recombines TRBV19 with TRBJ2-5; 9 positions match TRBD2. The CDR3 sequence is 18 residues long. Unmatched junction bases numbered 14, after V lost 4 bases and J lost 2 bases. CDR1 LNHDA and CDR2 SQIVND come from the germline V gene (reference sequence).